Below are 11 T cell receptor beta chains sequenced from a single sample in a study of cytomegalovirus exposure and HLA in healthy donors. A multiplex PCR was run with 60 Vbeta primers and 13 Jbeta primers. Libraries were prepared by immunoSEQ multiplex PCR; TCRdb keeps only in-frame clonotypes and omits some of them. Of 150,000 to 200,000 clones detected, around nine tenths appear once; the ten largest clones hold about 1.7%. Sample: PBMCs. The receptor source for this set is a woman aged 18-30 years in good health and CMV-seronegative.

DNA for the CDR3: TGTGCCAGCAGCCCCGGTTGGGGAGGAACTAATGAAAAACTGTTTTTT. Its protein product is CASSPGWGGTNEKLFF. The rearrangement links TRBV5-8 to TRBJ1-4, with D uncertain. V was pared by 4 bases and J by 1 base, with 14 bases between. Germline V gene data show CDR1 as SGHTS and CDR2 as YDEGEE. CDR3 length equals 16 residues.

The table lists this clone with a count of one. The J gene is TRBJ1-1, the V gene TRBV4-1; 8 positions agree with TRBD1. V trimming: 1 base; J trimming: 6 bases; junction bases outside the gene matches: 10. Germline assignment: CDR1 MGHRA and CDR2 YSYEKL. The CDR3 is 16 amino acids. CDR3 nucleotides: TGCGCCAGCAGCCAAGGCAGGGGGCGCAAATCGTCTGAAGCTTTCTTT. Its translation: CASSQGRGRKSSEAFF.

Points on this clone: One junction end does not reproduce the germline sequence, and a read error may be involved. The chain combines TRBV29-1 with TRBJ1-1; D is possibly TRBD1 (6 bases). Per germline, CDR1 SQVTM and CDR2 ANQGSEA. The CDR3 runs to 13 residues. CDR3 loop: CSVSQGTGTEVFF. CDR3 bases: TGCAGCGTTTCCCAGGGGACGGGCACTGAAGTTTTCTTT.

The chain combines TRBV19 with TRBJ2-7, with TRBD1 identical over 7 bases. The trim removed 4 bases at V and 5 bases at J, leaving 14 bases unmatched. In germline, CDR1 is LNHDA, CDR2 SQIVND (reference sequence). The CDR3 runs to 16 residues. The CDR3 loop is CASSTNPGQYPNEQYF. Written as DNA, the CDR3 is TGTGCCAGTAGTACCAATCCGGGACAGTACCCTAACGAGCAGTACTTC. The full variable domain, in which reference TRBV19 and TRBJ2-7 provide the parts outside the CDR3, is DGGITQSPKYLFRKEGQNVTLSCEQNLNHDAMYWYRQDPGQGLRLIYYSQIVNDFQKGDIAEGYSVSREKKESFPLTVTSAQKNPTAFYLCASSTNPGQYPNEQYFGPGTRLTVT.

The gene calls are TRBV28 and TRBJ2-1, with 8 nucleotides matching TRBD2. The CDR3 is 11 amino acids. The junction had 0 bases not matched to a gene; V was cut back by 6 bases and J by 8 bases. Germline V CDR1 and CDR2: MDHEN, SYDVKM. CDR3 in amino acids: CASRLADEQFF. The CDR3 DNA follows: TGTGCCAGCAGACTAGCGGATGAGCAGTTCTTC. Supplemented by reference TRBV28 and TRBJ2-1, the full variable domain reads DVKVTQSSRYLVKRTGEKVFLECVQDMDHENMFWYRQDPGLGLRLIYFSYDVKMKEKGDIPEGYSVSREKKERFSLILESASTNQTSMYLCASRLADEQFFGPGTRLTVL.

J is TRBJ2-1 and V is TRBV10-3; D perhaps matches TRBD2 (5 bases). The length of the CDR3 is 16 residues. The ends were cut back, 3 bases at V and 0 bases at J, with 12 bases in the middle. Germline CDR1 reads ENHRY; CDR2 reads SYGVKD. In DNA form, the CDR3 reads TGTGCCATCAGTGATCGTGGGCGGGTCTCCTACAATGAGCAGTTCTTC. Protein sequence: CAISDRGRVSYNEQFF.

This chain joins TRBV13 and TRBJ2-7, with TRBD2 matching over 9 bases. From germline, CDR1 is PRHDT and CDR2 FYEKMQ (reference sequence). This CDR3 is 14 amino acids long. J was trimmed by 2 bases and V by 2 bases; bases with no gene match: 1. CDR3 DNA sequence: TGTGCCAGCAGCTTAAGCGGGAGGACCTACGAGCAGTACTTC. It encodes CASSLSGRTYEQYF.

The V and J genes are TRBV7-8 and TRBJ1-4, with a weak D call TRBD1 (5 bases). This CDR3 is built from 14 residues. CDR1 and CDR2 (germline): SGHVS, FQNEAQ. Between the trimmed V and J ends, which lost 8 bases and 4 bases, there was a span of 14 bases. The CDR3 here is CASRGNTNNEKLFF. The CDR3 DNA reads TGTGCCAGCCGGGGGAATACCAATAATGAAAAACTGTTTTTT.

CDR3 in amino acids: CASSLMGMNTEAFF. The CDR3 DNA sequence: TGTGCCAGCAGCTTGATGGGCATGAACACTGAAGCTTTCTTT. The gene calls are TRBV5-4 and TRBJ1-1; no clear D gene. The CDR3 sequence is 14 residues long. The germline V and J ends were trimmed by 1 base and 0 bases, with 7 bases remaining between them. The germline gives CDR1 SGHNT, CDR2 YYREEE (reference sequence).

The chain has TRBV2 and TRBJ1-2; perhaps TRBD1 as D (5 bases). CDR1 is SNHLY, CDR2 FYNNEI, per germline. Trimming took off 5 bases at V and 7 bases at J, with 23 bases between the two ends. The CDR3 consists of 16 residues. Written as DNA, the CDR3 is TGTGCCAGCAGTTCGCGGGGAGAGGCGGGGGGGATTGGCTACACCTTC. Amino acids: CASSSRGEAGGIGYTF.

The rearrangement uses TRBV7-6 and TRBJ2-5, with a weak D call TRBD2 (5 bases). This CDR3 spans 16 amino acids. Trimming cost V 0 bases and J 0 bases, with 11 bases left between them. Germline CDR1 and CDR2: SGHVS and FNYEAQ. The CDR3 coding sequence is TGTGCCAGCAGCTTAGCGCTGGGGAGAAACCAAGAGACCCAGTACTTC. It specifies CASSLALGRNQETQYF.